What follows is one TCR beta chain and its context. The sample holds one count of this clone. What antigen it recognizes has not been identified. The record has no base qualities; no much larger clone is one base away. TCRbeta CDR3 regions were amplified from genomic DNA using the immunoSEQ Assay, a bias-controlled multiplex PCR. The original pipeline was this. The number of nucleated cells in each sample was estimated from the amplification of reference gene primers within the assay. To quantify the absolute abundance of each unique TCRbeta CDR3 rearrangement, sequence reads were collapsed and filtered. For each sample, productive Simpson clonality was calculated as the square root of Simpson's diversity index over productive rearrangements. TCRdb took this table from immuneACCESS and kept in-frame rearrangements with V and J called. Such tables lack part of the clones; where checked against another copy, unresolved V genes explain under half of the gap, and the rest is unexplained. V and J calls plus clone size are reproduced from that table; the DNA served to infer D and trimming. The sample table contains approximately 100,000 clones; only one count was recorded for over 65% of them. Approximately 27% of the sample is taken by the ten largest.

Each collaborating institution followed its own protocols to collect whole blood in K2EDTA tubes. For TCRbeta analysis, collaborators shipped samples as frozen whole blood, isolated PBMCs, or DNA extracted from either of those sample types. This sample is part of a study of blood T cell repertoires in COVID-19 (dated by TCRdb to 2018 to 2021). With regard to the full study: Samples covering the acute and convalescent phases of COVID-19 were provided by collaborators in the United States, Italy and Spain. The prospective study material was composed of cDNA or gDNA derived from T cells, B-cell-depleted T cells, or PBMCs. The dataset comprised deeply sampled blood TCRbeta repertoires from subjects exposed to, actively infected with, or recovered from COVID-19. The repertoires were released in a freely available public database meant as a resource for research on the immune response to SARS-CoV-2. The samples were drawn from two sources: the first 160 participants of the ongoing ImmuneRACE study, and 950 to 1,500 subjects contributed by 6 global collaborators. A de-identified subject ID, COVID-19 status, age in years and sex were almost always included in the sample metadata. HLA class I and class II types, where available, came from metadata supplied by the sample provider rather than from assay-based typing. Findings and caveats that apply to the study as a whole: The amount of clinical and demographic metadata varied by source and participant and was provided uncurated.

From cysteine to phenylalanine, the CDR3 is 13 amino acids long. Only the CDR3 part of the read is kept: 39 bases, read in frame from the first base. For CDR1 and CDR2, the germline V gene lists KGHDR and SFDVKD. Trimming removed 6 bases from V and 5 bases from J, leaving 12 bases between the germline ends. The receptor chain draws on TRBV24-1 and TRBJ1-2; the D gene cannot be named for sure. This TCR was recovered from a man between 60 and 70 years old with acute or convalescent COVID-19. Sample: peripheral blood. The CDR3 region reads CATSLGAGYGYTF. The nucleotide sequence reads as follows: TGTGCCACCAGTTTAGGAGCTGGATATGGCTACACCTTC.